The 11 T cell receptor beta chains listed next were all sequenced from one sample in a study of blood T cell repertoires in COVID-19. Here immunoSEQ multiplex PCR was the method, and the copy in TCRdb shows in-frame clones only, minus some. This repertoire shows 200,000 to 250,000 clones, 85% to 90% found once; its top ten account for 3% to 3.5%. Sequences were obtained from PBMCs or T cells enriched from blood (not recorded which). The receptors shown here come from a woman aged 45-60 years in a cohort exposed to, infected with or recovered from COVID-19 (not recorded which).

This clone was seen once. CDR3: CASSRQGNYGYTF. CDR3 nucleotide sequence: TGTGCCAGCTCACGACAGGGGAACTATGGCTACACCTTC. The V and J genes are TRBV18 and TRBJ1-2; TRBD1 matches 8 bases. The CDR3 sequence is 13 residues long. Per germline, CDR1 KGHSH and CDR2 LQKENI. With V trimmed by 4 bases and J by 2 bases, 0 bases remained unmatched.

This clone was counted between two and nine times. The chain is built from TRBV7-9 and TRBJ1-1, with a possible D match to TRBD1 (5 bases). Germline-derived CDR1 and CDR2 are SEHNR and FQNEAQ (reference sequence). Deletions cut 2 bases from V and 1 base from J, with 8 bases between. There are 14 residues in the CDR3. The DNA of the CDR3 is TGTGCCAGCAGCTTACGACAGCAGAACACTGAAGCTTTCTTT. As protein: CASSLRQQNTEAFF.

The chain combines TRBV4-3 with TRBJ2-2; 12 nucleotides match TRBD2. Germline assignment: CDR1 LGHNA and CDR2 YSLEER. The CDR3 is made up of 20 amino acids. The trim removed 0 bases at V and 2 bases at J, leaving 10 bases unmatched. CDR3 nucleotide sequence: TGCGCCAGCAGCCAAGATCCTCCTGCGGGACTAGCGGGTAACACCGGGGAGCTGTTTTTT. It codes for CASSQDPPAGLAGNTGELFF.

The CDR3: CATSRDLSGANVLTF. The DNA for the CDR3 is TGTGCCACCAGCAGAGATCTCTCTGGGGCCAACGTCCTGACTTTC. V and J are TRBV15 and TRBJ2-6; D is ambiguous. In germline, CDR1 is LNHNV, CDR2 YYDKDF (reference sequence). CDR3 length: 15 amino acids. Trimming left V 0 bases short and J 0 bases short, with 3 bases between. The full variable domain, its missing parts supplied by reference TRBV15 and TRBJ2-6, is DAMVIQNPRYQVTQFGKPVTLSCSQTLNHNVMYWYQQKSSQAPKLLFHYYDKDFNNEADTPDNFQSRRPNTSFCFLDIRSPGLGDTAMYLCATSRDLSGANVLTFGAGSRLTVL.

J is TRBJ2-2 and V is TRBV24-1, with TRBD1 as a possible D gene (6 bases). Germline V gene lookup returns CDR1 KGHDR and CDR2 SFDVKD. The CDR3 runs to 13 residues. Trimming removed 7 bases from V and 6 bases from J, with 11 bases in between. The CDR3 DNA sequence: TGTGCCACCAGGGGGACAAGCGCCGGGGAGCTGTTTTTT. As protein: CATRGTSAGELFF.

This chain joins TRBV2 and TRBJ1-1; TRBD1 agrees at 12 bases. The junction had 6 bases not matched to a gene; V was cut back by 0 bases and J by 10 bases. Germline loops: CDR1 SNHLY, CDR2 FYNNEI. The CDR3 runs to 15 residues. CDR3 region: CASSEAPGQGAAAFF. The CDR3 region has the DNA TGTGCCAGCAGTGAAGCACCGGGACAGGGGGCGGCAGCTTTCTTT.

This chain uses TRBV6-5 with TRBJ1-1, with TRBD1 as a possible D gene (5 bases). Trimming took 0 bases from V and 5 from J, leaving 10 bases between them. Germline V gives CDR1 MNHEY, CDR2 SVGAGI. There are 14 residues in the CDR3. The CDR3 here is CASSYSGGLTEAFF. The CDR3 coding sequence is TGTGCCAGCAGTTACTCGGGGGGTCTAACTGAAGCTTTCTTT.

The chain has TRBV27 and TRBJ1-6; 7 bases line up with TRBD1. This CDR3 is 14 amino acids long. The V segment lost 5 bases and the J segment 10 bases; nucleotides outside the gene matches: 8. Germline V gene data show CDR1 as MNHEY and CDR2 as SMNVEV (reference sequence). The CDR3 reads CASSTLTGKSPLHF. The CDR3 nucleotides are TGTGCCAGCAGTACCTTGACAGGGAAGTCACCCCTCCACTTT.

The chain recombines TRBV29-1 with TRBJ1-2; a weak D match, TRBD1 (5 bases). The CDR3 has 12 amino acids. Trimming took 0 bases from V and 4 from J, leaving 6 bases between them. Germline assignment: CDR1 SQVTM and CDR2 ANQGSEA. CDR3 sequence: CSVEDRVYGYTF. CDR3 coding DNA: TGCAGCGTTGAAGACAGGGTCTATGGCTACACCTTC.

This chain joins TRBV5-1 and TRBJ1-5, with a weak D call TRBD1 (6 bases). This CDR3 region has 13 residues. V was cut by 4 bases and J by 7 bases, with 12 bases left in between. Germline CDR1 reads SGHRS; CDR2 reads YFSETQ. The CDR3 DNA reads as TGCGCCAGCAGCCCTACAGGGACCCAGCCCCAGCATTTT. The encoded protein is CASSPTGTQPQHF.

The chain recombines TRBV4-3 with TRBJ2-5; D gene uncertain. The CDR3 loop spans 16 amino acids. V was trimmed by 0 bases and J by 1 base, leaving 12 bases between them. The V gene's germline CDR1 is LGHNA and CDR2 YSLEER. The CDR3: CASSQDPPPTQETQYF. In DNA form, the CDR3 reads TGCGCCAGCAGCCAAGATCCGCCTCCTACCCAAGAGACCCAGTACTTC.